This record covers a single T cell receptor beta chain. The repertoire was sequenced with immunoSEQ multiplex PCR; TCRdb's copy has only in-frame clones and lacks some. This table has 25,000 to 30,000 clones, about 72% appearing once. This sample is drawn from a study of sequential checkpoint blockade in melanoma. Regarding treatment: randomized to nivolumab then ipilimumab (arm A) or the reverse (arm B). The CDR3 is 15 residues long. Germline-derived CDR1 and CDR2 are MGHRA and YSYEKL. Trimming at V came to 4 bases and at J to 4 bases, leaving 3 bases not matched to a gene. This chain connects TRBV4-1 to TRBJ2-1, with 11 bases aligning to TRBD2. The sequencing here drew on CD8+ T cells sorted from blood (inferred from file names), taken from a patient given nivolumab and ipilimumab in sequence. The sequence was obtained from a human donor with melanoma. The CDR3 bases are TGCGCCAGCAGCCGGTGGACTAGCGGGTACAATGAGCAGTTCTTC. Protein product: CASSRWTSGYNEQFF.